Shown below are 6 T cell receptor beta chains from a single sample sequenced in a study of T cells in tumors after PD-1 blockade. Only in-frame clones appear in the TCRdb table, and some are missing; sequencing was by immunoSEQ multiplex PCR. The sample has approximately 60,000 clones; 74% are singletons. The sample was PBMCs, taken after anti-PD-1 treatment. Receptor source: a human donor with basal cell carcinoma.

The chain employs TRBV2 and TRBJ1-2; possibly TRBD1 for D (5 bases). V lost 5 bases, J lost 2 bases, and 12 bases lay in between. The CDR3 spans 14 residues. Germline V lookup: CDR1 SNHLY, CDR2 FYNNEI. The CDR3 region is CASSRDRRNYGYTF. As DNA, the CDR3 is TGTGCCAGCAGTCGGGACCGCCGAAACTATGGCTACACCTTC.

In the case of this clone: Mismatch with germline at one junction end may stem from a read error. This chain joins TRBV15 and TRBJ2-1, with D perhaps TRBD2 (7 bases). This CDR3 has 15 residues. The germline V gene encodes CDR1 LNHNV and CDR2 YYDKDF (reference sequence). The CDR3 reads CAASAKQGGSDEQFF. The CDR3 region has the DNA TGTGCCGCCAGCGCTAAACAGGGCGGGAGCGATGAGCAGTTCTTC.

As concerns this clone: Additional DNA sequences in this sample encode the identical CDR3. The gene calls are TRBV25-1 and TRBJ1-2; D gene unclear. With 3 bases removed from V and 5 bases from J, the gap between germline ends came to 4 bases. This CDR3 has 11 residues. The germline V gene encodes CDR1 MGHDK and CDR2 SYGVNS. The CDR3 coding sequence is TGTGCCAGCAGTGAGGATTATGGCTACACCTTC. It codes for CASSEDYGYTF.

The chain carries TRBV5-4 and TRBJ2-3; 11 bases align to TRBD1. The CDR3 has 16 residues. The germline CDR1 and CDR2 sequences are SGHNT and YYREEE (reference sequence). Trimming took 4 bases from V and 6 from J; bases not matched to a gene: 10. CDR3 region: CASSHGGQGGFDTQYF. The DNA of the CDR3 is TGTGCCAGCAGCCATGGGGGACAGGGGGGTTTCGATACGCAGTATTTT.

The chain joins TRBV7-2 to TRBJ1-3, with D uncertain. The length of the CDR3 is 15 residues. CDR1 is SGHTA and CDR2 is FQGNSA in the germline V gene. Trimming cost V 5 bases and J 0 bases, with 11 bases left between them. CDR3 region: CASSPSRYSGNTIYF. The DNA for the CDR3 is TGTGCCAGCAGCCCCTCACGGTACTCTGGAAACACCATATATTTT.

The chain carries TRBV6-6 and TRBJ1-1, with D hard to call. CDR3 length: 14 amino acids. Germline CDR1 is MNHNY and CDR2 is SVGAGI (reference sequence). Trimming took off 4 bases at V and 0 bases at J, with 9 bases between the two ends. CDR3 coding DNA: TGTGCCAGCAGTTCCCCCCACTTGAACACTGAAGCTTTCTTT. Translated: CASSSPHLNTEAFF.